Shown below are 15 T cell receptor beta chains from a single sample sequenced in a study of a mutant IDH1 vaccine in newly diagnosed glioma. TCRdb's copy holds only in-frame clones and misses some; the assay was immunoSEQ multiplex PCR. The table shows over 55,000 clones, with more than 80% occurring only once. No antigens are known for them. Described time point: week 5, during vaccination. One vaccine dose held 300 ug of mutant IDH1 20-mer peptide and came with topical imiquimod. Sequencing was performed on PBMCs, taken from a glioma patient whose treatment included an IDH1 peptide vaccine. These receptor sequences come from a woman aged 40 to 50 with glioma.

The chain links TRBV4-1 to TRBJ2-7; 7 positions agree with TRBD1. The CDR3 totals 15 residues. The V segment lost 0 bases and the J segment 6 bases; nucleotides outside the gene matches: 8. Germline V lookup: CDR1 MGHRA, CDR2 YSYEKL. Written as DNA, the CDR3 is TGCGCCAGCAGCCAAGATCGGGGACAGCACAGCGAGCAGTACTTC. Translating gives CASSQDRGQHSEQYF.

The chain recombines TRBV30 with TRBJ2-7; 9 nucleotides agree with TRBD2. The junction had 15 bases not matched to a gene; V was cut back by 6 bases and J by 6 bases. CDR1 is GTSNPN, CDR2 SVGIG, per germline (reference sequence). The length of the CDR3 is 15 residues. CDR3 DNA: TGTGCCTGTACCCCCGTGGGGACTAGCATTGGCGAGCAGTACTTC. This codes for CACTPVGTSIGEQYF.

This chain uses TRBV6-1 with TRBJ1-5; TRBD1 matches 7 bases. The CDR3 covers 15 residues. V was clipped by 4 bases and J by 4 bases; unmatched bases: 7. Looked up from germline, CDR1 is MNHNS and CDR2 is SASEGT. CDR3 sequence: CASSGRTGRNQPQHF. The CDR3 nucleotides are TGTGCCAGCAGTGGAAGGACAGGCAGGAATCAGCCCCAGCATTTT.

The chain carries TRBV29-1 and TRBJ1-2; 11 positions agree with TRBD1. J was trimmed by 1 base and V by 3 bases; bases with no gene match: 4. Looked up from germline, CDR1 is SQVTM and CDR2 is ANQGSEA. This CDR3 is 15 amino acids long. The CDR3: CSVDRTGGVNYGYTF. Written as DNA, the CDR3 is TGCAGCGTTGATCGGACAGGGGGCGTTAACTATGGCTACACCTTC.

CDR3 in amino acids: CASSHQGHNQPQHF. The CDR3 DNA sequence: TGTGCCAGCAGTCACCAGGGGCACAATCAGCCCCAGCATTTT. The chain combines TRBV27 with TRBJ1-5; TRBD1 might be the D (6 bases). CDR1 is MNHEY, CDR2 SMNVEV, per germline (reference sequence). V lost 5 bases, J lost 3 bases, and 11 bases lay in between. CDR3 size: 14 residues.

In this sample, this clone turned up once. V gene TRBV19 combines with J gene TRBJ1-1; no firm D call. Trimming pared 3 bases from V and 3 bases from J, leaving 11 bases between. The germline CDR1 and CDR2 sequences are LNHDA and SQIVND (reference sequence). The CDR3 sequence is 14 residues long. CDR3: CASSIVGRDTEAFF. The CDR3 coding sequence is TGTGCCAGTAGTATTGTGGGTCGCGACACTGAAGCTTTCTTT.

This chain joins TRBV9 and TRBJ2-6, with D tentatively TRBD2 (5 bases). Germline CDR1 reads SGDLS; CDR2 reads YYNGEE. This CDR3 spans 19 amino acids. V shed 2 bases and J shed 0 bases, with 18 bases lying between them. The CDR3 protein is CASSVGSRGMNSGANVLTF. The CDR3 DNA reads TGTGCCAGCAGCGTTGGATCTCGGGGTATGAACTCTGGGGCCAACGTCCTGACTTTC.

The V and J genes are TRBV19 and TRBJ2-2; 10 positions match TRBD2. Germline loops: CDR1 LNHDA, CDR2 SQIVND (reference sequence). The junction had 5 bases not matched to a gene; V was cut back by 1 base and J by 6 bases. This CDR3 has 16 amino acids. The CDR3 loop is CASSIVASGRAGELFF. The CDR3 DNA reads TGTGCCAGTAGTATAGTGGCTAGCGGGAGAGCCGGGGAGCTGTTTTTT. Together with reference TRBV19 and TRBJ2-2, the CDR3 gives the full variable domain: DGGITQSPKYLFRKEGQNVTLSCEQNLNHDAMYWYRQDPGQGLRLIYYSQIVNDFQKGDIAEGYSVSREKKESFPLTVTSAQKNPTAFYLCASSIVASGRAGELFFGEGSRLTVL.

The rearrangement joins TRBV6-5 to TRBJ2-1; 14 bases map to TRBD2. Per the germline V gene, CDR1 is MNHEY and CDR2 is SVGAGI. With 2 bases clipped from V and 10 bases from J, the junction kept 4 bases outside the gene matches. This CDR3 region has 15 residues. This CDR3 reads CASSYRGLAGEEQFF. CDR3 nucleotides: TGTGCCAGCAGTTACCGGGGACTAGCGGGGGAAGAGCAGTTCTTC.

The V and J genes are TRBV7-2 and TRBJ1-4, with D possibly being TRBD1 (5 bases). Trimming took off 5 bases at V and 0 bases at J, with 13 bases between the two ends. CDR3 size: 16 residues. The germline gives CDR1 SGHTA, CDR2 FQGNSA. This CDR3 is CASSPWAGATNEKLFF. In DNA, the CDR3 is TGTGCCAGCAGCCCCTGGGCGGGGGCAACTAATGAAAAACTGTTTTTT.

The genes are TRBV30 and TRBJ2-5, with D possibly TRBD2 on 6 matching bases. Trimming removed 6 bases at V and 4 bases at J, with 12 bases between. The CDR3 length is 12 residues. Germline values: CDR1 GTSNPN, CDR2 SVGIG (reference sequence). CDR3 in amino acids: CACTKGLETQYF. The CDR3 DNA is TGTGCCTGCACTAAGGGACTAGAGACCCAGTACTTC. Combining the CDR3 with reference TRBV30 and TRBJ2-5 gives the whole variable domain SQTIHQWPATLVQPVGSPLSLECTVEGTSNPNLYWYRQAAGRGLQLLFYSVGIGQISSEVPQNLSASRPQDRQFILSSKKLLLSDSGFYLCACTKGLETQYFGPGTRLLVL.

The sample holds one count of this clone. CDR3 residues: CASSVGQGGGAFF. The CDR3 DNA reads TGTGCCAGCAGTGTGGGACAGGGCGGTGGAGCTTTCTTT. The rearrangement uses TRBV6-1 and TRBJ1-1; TRBD1 aligns across 9 bases. V trimming: 4 bases; J trimming: 10 bases; junction bases outside the gene matches: 7. Germline assignment: CDR1 MNHNS and CDR2 SASEGT. This CDR3 contains 13 residues.

The chain is built from TRBV7-9 and TRBJ2-7; 12 bases fit TRBD2. Trimming took 8 bases from V and 4 from J; bases not matched to a gene: 3. Germline CDR1 and CDR2: SEHNR and FQNEAQ (reference sequence). The CDR3 length is 13 residues. CDR3 residues: CASGLAGKYEQYF. CDR3 sequence (DNA): TGTGCCAGCGGACTAGCGGGGAAGTACGAGCAGTACTTC.

The chain couples TRBV4-2 to TRBJ2-7; 7 bases map to TRBD1. The CDR3 sequence is 15 residues long. In germline, CDR1 is LGHNA, CDR2 YNFKEQ. The trim removed 3 bases at V and 3 bases at J, leaving 8 bases unmatched. The CDR3 loop reads CASSHQGTADYEQYF. CDR3 in DNA: TGTGCCAGCAGCCACCAGGGGACAGCCGACTACGAGCAGTACTTC.

V usage is TRBV6-6 and J usage is TRBJ1-6; D may be TRBD1 (6 bases). The CDR3 is made up of 15 amino acids. Looked up from germline, CDR1 is MNHNY and CDR2 is SVGAGI (reference sequence). Trimming removed 2 bases from V and 10 bases from J, with 15 bases in between. The CDR3 DNA reads TGTGCCAGCAGTTACGATCGGCAGGGGAGGTCACCCCTCCACTTT. This gives the protein CASSYDRQGRSPLHF.